Shown below are 6 T cell receptor beta chains from a single sample sequenced in a study of T cell repertoires in cytomegalovirus infection. MiXCR, run by TCRdb on the reads, gives a single entry per CDR3 protein. The sample has about 830,000 distinct CDR3 sequences; about 30% are singletons. These receptors' antigens are unknown. The sequencing here drew on cultured CD8+ T cells from PBMCs, taken from culture after CMV antigen stimulation. The receptors come from a human donor in good health (CMV status not recorded). Some clones in this sample may be carry-over from other donors' samples.

This rearrangement joins TRBV5-4 to TRBJ2-1, with a possible D match to TRBD1 (5 bases). V shed 0 bases and J shed 8 bases, with 15 bases lying between them. The germline V gene has CDR1 SGHNT and CDR2 YYREEE (reference sequence). CDR3 size: 15 residues. The CDR3 coding sequence is TGTGCCAGCAGCTTGGAACAGGACCCGTGGGATGAGCAGTTCTTC. Encoded protein: CASSLEQDPWDEQFF.

The rearrangement joins TRBV12-3 or TRBV12-4 to TRBJ2-7, with TRBD2 as a possible D gene (5 bases). V dropped 2 bases and J dropped 0 bases, with 14 bases sitting between them. There are 16 residues in the CDR3. CDR3 bases: TGTGCCAGCAGTTTATGGGGAGTACGTTCCTCCTACGAGCAGTACTTC. Its protein product is CASSLWGVRSSYEQYF.

V usage is TRBV4-1 and J usage is TRBJ1-1, with D possibly being TRBD1 (6 bases). The CDR3 consists of 14 residues. Deletions cut 2 bases from V and 10 bases from J, with 17 bases between. The germline V gene encodes CDR1 MGHRA and CDR2 YSYEKL. The CDR3 here is CASSQWAGEIVAFF. The CDR3, as DNA: TGCGCCAGCAGCCAATGGGCAGGGGAAATCGTAGCTTTCTTT.

The chain recombines TRBV10-3 with TRBJ2-7; 7 bases line up with TRBD1. The trim removed 6 bases at V and 3 bases at J, leaving 11 bases unmatched. The CDR3 spans 15 residues. Per germline, CDR1 ENHRY and CDR2 SYGVKD. Here the CDR3 reads CAIRRGGEEDYEQYF. The CDR3 coding sequence is TGTGCCATCAGGAGAGGGGGCGAGGAGGACTACGAGCAGTACTTC.

This clonotype was observed many times. V usage is TRBV7-6 and J usage is TRBJ2-7, with a possible D match to TRBD2 (6 bases). CDR3 size: 15 residues. Per germline, CDR1 SGHVS and CDR2 FNYEAQ. V lost 3 bases, J lost 0 bases, and 12 bases lay in between. DNA of the CDR3: TGTGCCAGCAGCTTTGAAAGCGGGCACTCCTACGAGCAGTACGTC. Translating it yields CASSFESGHSYEQYV.

This clonotype was picked up one time. The V and J genes are TRBV20-1 and TRBJ2-7, with 7 bases matching TRBD1. CDR3 length: 13 amino acids. Germline CDR1 and CDR2: DFQATT and SNEGSKA (reference sequence). After removal of 5 bases from V and 0 bases from J, the junction contained 4 bases not matched to a gene. The CDR3 DNA follows: TGCAGTGCTGGGGACAGAAGCTCCTACGAGCAGTACTTC. Amino acid sequence: CSAGDRSSYEQYF.